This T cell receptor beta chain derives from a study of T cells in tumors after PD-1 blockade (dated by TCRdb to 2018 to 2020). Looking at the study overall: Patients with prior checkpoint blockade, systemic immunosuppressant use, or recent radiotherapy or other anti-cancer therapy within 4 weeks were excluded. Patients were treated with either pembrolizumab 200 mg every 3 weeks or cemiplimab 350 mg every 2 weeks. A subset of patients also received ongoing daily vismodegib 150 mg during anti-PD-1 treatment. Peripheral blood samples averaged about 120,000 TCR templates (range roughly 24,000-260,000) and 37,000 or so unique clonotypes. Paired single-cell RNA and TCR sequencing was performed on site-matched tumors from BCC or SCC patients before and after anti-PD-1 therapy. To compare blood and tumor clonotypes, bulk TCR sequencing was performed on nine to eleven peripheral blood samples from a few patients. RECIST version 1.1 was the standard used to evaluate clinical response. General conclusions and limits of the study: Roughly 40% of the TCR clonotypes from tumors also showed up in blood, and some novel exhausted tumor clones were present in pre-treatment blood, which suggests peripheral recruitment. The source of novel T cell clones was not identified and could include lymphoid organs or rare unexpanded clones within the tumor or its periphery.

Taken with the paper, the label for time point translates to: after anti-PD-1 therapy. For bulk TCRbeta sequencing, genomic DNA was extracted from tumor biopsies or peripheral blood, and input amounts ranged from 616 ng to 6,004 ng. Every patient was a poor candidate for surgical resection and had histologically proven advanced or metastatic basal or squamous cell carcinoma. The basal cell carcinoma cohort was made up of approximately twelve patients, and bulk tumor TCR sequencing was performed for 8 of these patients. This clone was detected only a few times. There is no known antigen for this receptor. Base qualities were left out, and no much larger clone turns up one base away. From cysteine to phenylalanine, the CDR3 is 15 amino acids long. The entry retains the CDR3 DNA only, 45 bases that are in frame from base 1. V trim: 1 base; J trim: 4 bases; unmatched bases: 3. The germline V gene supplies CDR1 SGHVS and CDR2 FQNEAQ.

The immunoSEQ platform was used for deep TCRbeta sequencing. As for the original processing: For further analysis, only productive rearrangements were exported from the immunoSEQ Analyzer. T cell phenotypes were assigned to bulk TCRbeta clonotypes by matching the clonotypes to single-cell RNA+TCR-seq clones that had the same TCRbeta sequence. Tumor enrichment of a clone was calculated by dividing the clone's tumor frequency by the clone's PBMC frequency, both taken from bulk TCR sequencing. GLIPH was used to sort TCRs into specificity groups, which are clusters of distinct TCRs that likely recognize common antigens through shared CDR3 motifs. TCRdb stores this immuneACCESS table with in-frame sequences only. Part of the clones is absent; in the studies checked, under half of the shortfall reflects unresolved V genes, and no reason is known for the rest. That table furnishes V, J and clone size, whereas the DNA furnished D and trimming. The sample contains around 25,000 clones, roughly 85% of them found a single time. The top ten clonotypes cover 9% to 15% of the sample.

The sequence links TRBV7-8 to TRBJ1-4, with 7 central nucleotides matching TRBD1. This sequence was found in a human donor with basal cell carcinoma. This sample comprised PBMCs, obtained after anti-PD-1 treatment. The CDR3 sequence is CASSLEGQYNEKLFF. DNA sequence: TGTGCCAGCAGCTTAGAGGGACAGTATAATGAAAAACTGTTTTTT.